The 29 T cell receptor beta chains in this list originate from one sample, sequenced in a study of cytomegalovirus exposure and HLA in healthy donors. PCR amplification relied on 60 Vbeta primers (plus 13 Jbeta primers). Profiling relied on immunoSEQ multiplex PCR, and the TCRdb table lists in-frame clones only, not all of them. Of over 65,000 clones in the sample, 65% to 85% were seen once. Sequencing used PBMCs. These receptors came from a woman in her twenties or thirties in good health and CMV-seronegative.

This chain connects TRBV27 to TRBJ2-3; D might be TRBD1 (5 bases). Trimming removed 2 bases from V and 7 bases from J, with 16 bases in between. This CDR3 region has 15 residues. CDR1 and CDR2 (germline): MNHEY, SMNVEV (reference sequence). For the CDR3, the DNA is TGTGCCAGCAGTTTACCGGGCAGGGTTGGGAATACGCAGTATTTT. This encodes CASSLPGRVGNTQYF.

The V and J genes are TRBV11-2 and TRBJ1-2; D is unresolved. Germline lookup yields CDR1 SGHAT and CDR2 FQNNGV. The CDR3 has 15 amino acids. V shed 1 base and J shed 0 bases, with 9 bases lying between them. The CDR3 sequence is CASSLVHKANYGYTF. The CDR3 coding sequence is TGTGCCAGCAGCTTAGTACACAAAGCTAACTATGGCTACACCTTC.

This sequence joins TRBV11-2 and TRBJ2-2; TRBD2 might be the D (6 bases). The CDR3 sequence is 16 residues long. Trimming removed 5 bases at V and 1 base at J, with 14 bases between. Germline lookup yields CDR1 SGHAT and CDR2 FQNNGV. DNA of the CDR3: TGTGCCAGCAGCCTAAACAACGGGAGGAACACCGGGGAGCTGTTTTTT. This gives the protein CASSLNNGRNTGELFF.

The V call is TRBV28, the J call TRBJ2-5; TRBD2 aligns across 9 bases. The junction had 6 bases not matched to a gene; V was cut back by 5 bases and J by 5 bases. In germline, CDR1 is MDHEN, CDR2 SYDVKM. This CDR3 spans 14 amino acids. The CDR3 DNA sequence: TGTGCCAGCAGTGACGCTAGCGGGGCCGAGACCCAGTACTTC. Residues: CASSDASGAETQYF.

CDR3 nucleotides: TGTGCCAGCAGCTTACAGGCGAATAATTCACCCCTCCACTTT. Translating gives CASSLQANNSPLHF. The rearrangement uses TRBV7-2 and TRBJ1-6; D is unclear. Looked up from germline, CDR1 is SGHTA and CDR2 is FQGNSA. V dropped 2 bases and J dropped 5 bases, with 7 bases sitting between them. This CDR3 is built from 14 residues.

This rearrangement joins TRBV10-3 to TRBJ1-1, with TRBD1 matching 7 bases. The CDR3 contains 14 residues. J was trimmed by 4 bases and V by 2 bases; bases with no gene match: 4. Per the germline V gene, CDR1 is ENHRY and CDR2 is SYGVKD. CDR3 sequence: CAISEPGQATEAFF. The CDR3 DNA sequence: TGTGCCATCAGTGAGCCAGGACAGGCCACTGAAGCTTTCTTT.

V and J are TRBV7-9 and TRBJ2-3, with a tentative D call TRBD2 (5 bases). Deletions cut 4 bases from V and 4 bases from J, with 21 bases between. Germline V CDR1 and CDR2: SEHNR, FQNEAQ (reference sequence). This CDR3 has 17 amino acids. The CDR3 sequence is CASSSKRIQDWADTQYF. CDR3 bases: TGTGCCAGCAGCTCCAAAAGGATTCAGGACTGGGCAGATACGCAGTATTTT.

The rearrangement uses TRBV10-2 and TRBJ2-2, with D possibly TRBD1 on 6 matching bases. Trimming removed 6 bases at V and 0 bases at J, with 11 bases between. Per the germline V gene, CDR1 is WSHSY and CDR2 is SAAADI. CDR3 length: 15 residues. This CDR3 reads CASRARGANTGELFF. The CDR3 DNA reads TGCGCCAGCAGGGCCAGGGGTGCGAACACCGGGGAGCTGTTTTTT.

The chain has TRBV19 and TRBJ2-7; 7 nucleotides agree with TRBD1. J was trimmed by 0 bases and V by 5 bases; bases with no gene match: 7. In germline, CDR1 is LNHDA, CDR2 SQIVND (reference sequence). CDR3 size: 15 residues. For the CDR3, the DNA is TGTGCCAGTAGTGATGCCGGGACAGTCTCCTACGAGCAGTACTTC. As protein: CASSDAGTVSYEQYF.

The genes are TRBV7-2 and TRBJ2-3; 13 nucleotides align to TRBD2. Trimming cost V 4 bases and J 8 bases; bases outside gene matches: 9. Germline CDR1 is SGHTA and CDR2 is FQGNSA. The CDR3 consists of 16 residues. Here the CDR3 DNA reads TGTGCCAGCAGCTACACTAGCGGGGGGGGCGCAGGTACGCAGTATTTT. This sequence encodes CASSYTSGGGAGTQYF.

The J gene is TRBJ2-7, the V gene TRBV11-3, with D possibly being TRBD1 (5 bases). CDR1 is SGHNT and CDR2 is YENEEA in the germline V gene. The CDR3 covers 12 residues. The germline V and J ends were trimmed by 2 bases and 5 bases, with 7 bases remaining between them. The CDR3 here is CASSLSRDEQYF. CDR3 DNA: TGTGCCAGCAGCTTATCCAGGGACGAGCAGTACTTC.

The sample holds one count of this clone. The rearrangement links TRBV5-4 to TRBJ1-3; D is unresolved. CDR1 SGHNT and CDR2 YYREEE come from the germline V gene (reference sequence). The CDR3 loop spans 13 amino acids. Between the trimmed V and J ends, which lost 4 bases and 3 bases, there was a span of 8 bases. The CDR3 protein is CASSLGVGNTIYF. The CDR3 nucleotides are TGTGCCAGCAGCCTCGGGGTTGGAAACACCATATATTTT.

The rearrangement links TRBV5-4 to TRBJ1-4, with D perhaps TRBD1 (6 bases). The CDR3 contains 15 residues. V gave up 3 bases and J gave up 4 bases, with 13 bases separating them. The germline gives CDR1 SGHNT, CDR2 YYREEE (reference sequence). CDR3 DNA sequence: TGTGCCAGCAGCTCGGGGGGGCCGGGTAATGAAAAACTGTTTTTT. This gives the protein CASSSGGPGNEKLFF.

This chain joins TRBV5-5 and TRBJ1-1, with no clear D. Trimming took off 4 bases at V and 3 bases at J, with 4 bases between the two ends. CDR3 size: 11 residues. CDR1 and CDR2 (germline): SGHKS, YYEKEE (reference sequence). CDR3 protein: CASSRDTEAFF. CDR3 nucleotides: TGTGCCAGCAGCCGGGACACTGAAGCTTTCTTT.

The CDR3 nucleotides are TGTGCCAGCAGCCCTTGGGGGGGGACTGAAGCTTTCTTT. Protein product: CASSPWGGTEAFF. The chain carries TRBV7-2 and TRBJ1-1, with D possibly TRBD1 on 5 matching bases. CDR3 size: 13 residues. Trimming stripped 5 bases from V and 5 bases from J, with 12 bases between. Germline values: CDR1 SGHTA, CDR2 FQGNSA. Based on the CDR3 plus reference TRBV7-2 and TRBJ1-1, the full variable domain is GAGVSQSPSNKVTEKGKDVELRCDPISGHTALYWYRQSLGQGLEFLIYFQGNSAPDKSGLPSDRFSAERTGGSVSTLTIQRTQQEDSAVYLCASSPWGGTEAFFGQGTRLTVV.

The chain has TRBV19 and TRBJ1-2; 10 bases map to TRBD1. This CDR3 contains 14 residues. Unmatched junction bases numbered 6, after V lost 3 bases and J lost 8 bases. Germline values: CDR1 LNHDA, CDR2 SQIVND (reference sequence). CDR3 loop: CASSIPGTGVGYTF. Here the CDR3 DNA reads TGTGCCAGTAGTATCCCCGGGACAGGGGTAGGCTACACCTTC.

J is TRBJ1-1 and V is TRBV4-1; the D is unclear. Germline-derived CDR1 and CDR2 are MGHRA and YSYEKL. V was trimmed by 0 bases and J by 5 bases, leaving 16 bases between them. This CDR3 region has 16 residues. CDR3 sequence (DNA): TGCGCCAGCAGCCAAGACCGGGGAGGAAAGAAGACTGAAGCTTTCTTT. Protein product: CASSQDRGGKKTEAFF.

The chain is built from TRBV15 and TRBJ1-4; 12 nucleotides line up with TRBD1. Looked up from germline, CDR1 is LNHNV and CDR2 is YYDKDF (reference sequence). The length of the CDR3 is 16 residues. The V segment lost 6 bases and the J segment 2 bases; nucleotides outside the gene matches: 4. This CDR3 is CATRGTGGRTNEKLFF. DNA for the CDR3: TGTGCCACCAGAGGGACAGGGGGCCGCACTAATGAAAAACTGTTTTTT. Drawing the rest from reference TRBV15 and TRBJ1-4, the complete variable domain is DAMVIQNPRYQVTQFGKPVTLSCSQTLNHNVMYWYQQKSSQAPKLLFHYYDKDFNNEADTPDNFQSRRPNTSFCFLDIRSPGLGDTAMYLCATRGTGGRTNEKLFFGSGTQLSVL.

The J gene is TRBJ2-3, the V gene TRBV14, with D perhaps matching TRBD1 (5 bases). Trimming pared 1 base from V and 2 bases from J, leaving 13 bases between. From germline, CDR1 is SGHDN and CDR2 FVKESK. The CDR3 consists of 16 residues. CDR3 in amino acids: CASSQGGRASTDTQYF. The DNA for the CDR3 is TGTGCCAGCAGCCAAGGGGGCAGGGCATCCACAGATACGCAGTATTTT.

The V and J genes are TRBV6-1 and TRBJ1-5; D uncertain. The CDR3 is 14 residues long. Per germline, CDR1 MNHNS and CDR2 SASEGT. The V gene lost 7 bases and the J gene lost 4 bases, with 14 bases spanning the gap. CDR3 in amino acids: CASNRQANNQPQHF. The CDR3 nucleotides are TGTGCCAGCAATAGACAAGCAAATAATCAGCCCCAGCATTTT.

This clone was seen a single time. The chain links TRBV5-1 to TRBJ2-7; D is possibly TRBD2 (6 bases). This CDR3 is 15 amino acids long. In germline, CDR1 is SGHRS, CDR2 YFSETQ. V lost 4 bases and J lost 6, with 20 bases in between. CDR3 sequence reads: CASSIEGTRESEQYF. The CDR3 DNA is TGCGCCAGCAGCATAGAAGGGACTCGGGAAAGCGAGCAGTACTTC.

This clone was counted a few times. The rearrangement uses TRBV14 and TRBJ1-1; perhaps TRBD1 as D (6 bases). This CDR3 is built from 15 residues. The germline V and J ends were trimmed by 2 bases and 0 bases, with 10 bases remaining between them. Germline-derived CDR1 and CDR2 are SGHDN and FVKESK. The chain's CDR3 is CASSQSRTVNTEAFF. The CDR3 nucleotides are TGTGCCAGCAGCCAATCCAGGACAGTGAACACTGAAGCTTTCTTT.

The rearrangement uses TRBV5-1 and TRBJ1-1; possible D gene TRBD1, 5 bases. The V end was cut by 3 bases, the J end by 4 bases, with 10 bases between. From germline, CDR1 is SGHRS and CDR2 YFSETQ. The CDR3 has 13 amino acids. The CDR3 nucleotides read TGCGCCAGCAGCTCTCAGGGAAGCACTGAAGCTTTCTTT. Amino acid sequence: CASSSQGSTEAFF.

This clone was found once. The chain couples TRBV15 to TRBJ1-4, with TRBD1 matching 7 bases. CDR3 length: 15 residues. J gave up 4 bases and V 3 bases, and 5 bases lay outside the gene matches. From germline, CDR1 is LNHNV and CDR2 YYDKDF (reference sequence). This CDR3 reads CATSRGGQSNEKLFF. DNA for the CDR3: TGTGCCACCAGCAGGGGGGGACAGAGTAATGAAAAACTGTTTTTT. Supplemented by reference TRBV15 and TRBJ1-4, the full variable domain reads DAMVIQNPRYQVTQFGKPVTLSCSQTLNHNVMYWYQQKSSQAPKLLFHYYDKDFNNEADTPDNFQSRRPNTSFCFLDIRSPGLGDTAMYLCATSRGGQSNEKLFFGSGTQLSVL.

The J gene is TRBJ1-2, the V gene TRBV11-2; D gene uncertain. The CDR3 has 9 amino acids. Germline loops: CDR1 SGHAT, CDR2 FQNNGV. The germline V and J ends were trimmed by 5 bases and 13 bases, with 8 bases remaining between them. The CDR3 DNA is TGTGCCAGCAGCCCCGGTACCACCTTC. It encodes CASSPGTTF. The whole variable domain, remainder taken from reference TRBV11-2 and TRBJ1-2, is EAGVAQSPRYKIIEKRQSVAFWCNPISGHATLYWYQQILGQGPKLLIQFQNNGVVDDSQLPKDRFSAERLKGVDSTLKIQPAKLEDSAVYLCASSPGTTFGSGTRLTVV.

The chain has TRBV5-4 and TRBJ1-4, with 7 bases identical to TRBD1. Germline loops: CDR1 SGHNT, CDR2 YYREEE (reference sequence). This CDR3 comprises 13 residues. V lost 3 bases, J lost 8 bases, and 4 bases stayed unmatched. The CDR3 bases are TGTGCCAGCAGCTCCACAGGGGTCGAAAAACTGTTTTTT. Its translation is CASSSTGVEKLFF.

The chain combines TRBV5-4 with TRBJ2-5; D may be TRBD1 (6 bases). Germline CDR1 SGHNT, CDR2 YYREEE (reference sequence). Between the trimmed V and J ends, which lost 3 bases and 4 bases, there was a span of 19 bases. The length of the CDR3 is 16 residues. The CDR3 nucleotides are TGTGCCAGCAGCTCCCTTGACAGGACCGGGTTAGAGACCCAGTACTTC. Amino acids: CASSSLDRTGLETQYF. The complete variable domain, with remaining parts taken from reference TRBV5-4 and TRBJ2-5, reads ETGVTQSPTHLIKTRGQQVTLRCSSQSGHNTVSWYQQALGQGPQFIFQYYREEENGRGNFPPRFSGLQFPNYSSELNVNALELDDSALYLCASSSLDRTGLETQYFGPGTRLLVL.

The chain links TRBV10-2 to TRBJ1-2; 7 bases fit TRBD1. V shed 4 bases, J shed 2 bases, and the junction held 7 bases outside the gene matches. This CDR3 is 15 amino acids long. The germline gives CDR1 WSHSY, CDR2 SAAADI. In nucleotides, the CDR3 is TGCGCCAGCAGTGGACAGGGAGCGTCCAACTATGGCTACACCTTC. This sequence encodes CASSGQGASNYGYTF.

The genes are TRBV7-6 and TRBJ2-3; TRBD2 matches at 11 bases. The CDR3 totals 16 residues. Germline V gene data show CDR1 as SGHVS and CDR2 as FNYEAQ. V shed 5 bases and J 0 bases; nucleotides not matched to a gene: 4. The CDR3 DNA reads TGTGCCAGCAGCCGGGGACTAGCGGCGAGCACAGATACGCAGTATTTT. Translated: CASSRGLAASTDTQYF.